The 16 T cell receptor beta chains below were found in one sample sequenced in a study of control samples from healthy donors and cancer patients. Sequencing was performed with immunoSEQ multiplex PCR; in TCRdb, only in-frame clones are kept and a portion is missing. Of about 160,000 clones in the sample, around 90% are singletons; the top ten hold approximately 0.7%. The specimen sequenced was blood. These TCRs come from a woman younger than 45 in good health.

V usage is TRBV29-1 and J usage is TRBJ2-1; D is ambiguous. Germline V lookup: CDR1 SQVTM, CDR2 ANQGSEA. The V end was cut by 2 bases, the J end by 16 bases, with 15 bases between. The CDR3 has 11 amino acids. The CDR3 spells CSVESRTAGFF. CDR3 coding DNA: TGCAGCGTTGAATCGAGGACCGCAGGCTTCTTC.

The V and J genes are TRBV28 and TRBJ1-4; 9 bases align to TRBD1. The CDR3 is made up of 15 amino acids. The germline gives CDR1 MDHEN, CDR2 SYDVKM. Trimming removed 6 bases from V and 7 bases from J; junction bases left unmatched: 9. The CDR3 sequence is CASSSSGTGSEKLFF. The DNA of the CDR3 is TGTGCCAGCAGCTCTTCCGGGACAGGGAGTGAAAAACTGTTTTTT.

This CDR3 is CASSLAGGMNTEAFF. CDR3 DNA sequence: TGCGCCAGCAGCTTGGCGGGAGGGATGAACACTGAAGCTTTCTTT. J is TRBJ1-1 and V is TRBV5-1, with D hard to call. CDR3 size: 15 residues. The V end lost 0 bases, the J end lost 0 bases, and 9 bases lay between the germline ends. CDR1 SGHRS and CDR2 YFSETQ come from the germline V gene.

The chain joins TRBV7-6 to TRBJ2-7; possible D gene TRBD1, 6 bases. Germline-derived CDR1 and CDR2 are SGHVS and FNYEAQ. The V end lost 1 base, the J end lost 4 bases, and 14 bases lay between the germline ends. The CDR3 length is 15 residues. The CDR3 DNA is TGTGCCAGCAGCTTAGAGGCAGGGGATGAATACGAGCAGTACTTC. Its protein is CASSLEAGDEYEQYF.

The chain couples TRBV28 to TRBJ2-1; D remains unclear. Germline CDR1 and CDR2: MDHEN and SYDVKM. Trimming pared 7 bases from V and 0 bases from J, leaving 7 bases between. The CDR3 runs to 13 residues. In DNA, the CDR3 is TGTGCCAGCAACGTGGACTCCTACAATGAGCAGTTCTTC. Translated, it gives CASNVDSYNEQFF.

The chain links TRBV12-3 or TRBV12-4 to TRBJ1-6; the D is unclear. Trimming removed 6 bases at V and 5 bases at J, with 8 bases between. The CDR3 has 13 residues. Here the CDR3 DNA reads TGTGCCAGCAGGAGGAGGGATAATTCACCCCTCCACTTT. This encodes CASRRRDNSPLHF.

This chain joins TRBV19 and TRBJ2-2, with a tentative D call TRBD1 (5 bases). The CDR3 loop spans 16 amino acids. V was shortened by 7 bases and J by 4 bases, with 19 bases between the two germline ends. Germline V gene sequence: CDR1 LNHDA, CDR2 SQIVND (reference sequence). The CDR3 sequence is CASTPPPEGVTGELFF. The CDR3 nucleotides read TGTGCCAGTACCCCCCCACCAGAAGGGGTCACCGGGGAGCTGTTTTTT. The variable domain in full, with the rest retrieved from reference TRBV19 and TRBJ2-2, is DGGITQSPKYLFRKEGQNVTLSCEQNLNHDAMYWYRQDPGQGLRLIYYSQIVNDFQKGDIAEGYSVSREKKESFPLTVTSAQKNPTAFYLCASTPPPEGVTGELFFGEGSRLTVL.

V and J are TRBV23-1 and TRBJ2-7, with 10 positions matching TRBD2. TRBV23-1 is assigned to the ORF class and has an uncertain function. The V segment lost 0 bases and the J segment 3 bases; nucleotides outside the gene matches: 14. CDR3 length equals 19 residues. In DNA form, the CDR3 reads TGCGCCAGCAGTCAATCAGAGGGCGAGCCTAGCGGGAGTGACTACGAGCAGTACTTC. It is translated as CASSQSEGEPSGSDYEQYF.

The chain recombines TRBV4-1 with TRBJ1-1; D perhaps matches TRBD1 (6 bases). The germline V gene encodes CDR1 MGHRA and CDR2 YSYEKL. Trimming removed 3 bases at V and 5 bases at J, with 19 bases between. The CDR3 runs 16 residues. The DNA for the CDR3 is TGCGCCAGCAGCCAGTCGCTACAGGGTCGTTCGACTGAAGCTTTCTTT. This sequence encodes CASSQSLQGRSTEAFF.

The chain employs TRBV27 and TRBJ2-7; perhaps TRBD1 as D (8 bases). Germline V CDR1 and CDR2: MNHEY, SMNVEV (reference sequence). This CDR3 is 15 amino acids long. V was pared by 7 bases and J by 3 bases, with 19 bases between. DNA of the CDR3: TGTGCCAGCACCTCCGGGGGGACAGGCGGCTACGAGCAGTACTTC. This translates into CASTSGGTGGYEQYF.

The chain joins TRBV19 to TRBJ2-7; 10 bases are shared with TRBD2. V was clipped by 7 bases and J by 1 base; unmatched bases: 13. The CDR3 has 17 amino acids. In germline, CDR1 is LNHDA, CDR2 SQIVND (reference sequence). The CDR3 sequence is CASIQSLAGEGSYEQYF. The CDR3 DNA follows: TGTGCCAGTATTCAAAGCCTAGCGGGAGAAGGTTCCTACGAGCAGTACTTC.

The chain employs TRBV6-6 and TRBJ2-7; unclear D gene. V was pared by 4 bases and J by 5 bases, with 6 bases between. The CDR3 is made up of 11 amino acids. The germline gives CDR1 MNHNY, CDR2 SVGAGI (reference sequence). CDR3 coding DNA: TGTGCCAGCAGTTCCGCCAACGAGCAGTACTTC. This translates into CASSSANEQYF.

The V and J genes are TRBV24-1 and TRBJ2-7; D is undetermined. This CDR3 has 11 residues. Germline CDR1 and CDR2: KGHDR and SFDVKD. V gave up 0 bases and J gave up 6 bases, with 2 bases separating them. This chain's CDR3 is CATSDLTEQYF. For the CDR3, the DNA is TGTGCCACCAGTGATTTGACCGAGCAGTACTTC.

The gene calls are TRBV24-1 and TRBJ2-1; D might be TRBD1 (6 bases). This CDR3 contains 15 residues. Germline V CDR1 and CDR2: KGHDR, SFDVKD. V shed 5 bases and J shed 0 bases, with 10 bases lying between them. This chain's CDR3 is CATSGRDTSYNEQFF. For the CDR3, the DNA is TGTGCCACCAGTGGCCGGGACACCTCCTACAATGAGCAGTTCTTC.

The chain recombines TRBV28 with TRBJ1-5; D is unresolved. V was trimmed by 1 base and J by 5 bases, leaving 0 bases between them. CDR1 is MDHEN, CDR2 SYDVKM, per germline. This CDR3 is 11 amino acids long. This chain's CDR3 is CASSLYQPQHF. The CDR3 region has the DNA TGTGCCAGCAGTTTATATCAGCCCCAGCATTTT.

The chain recombines TRBV15 with TRBJ2-2, with TRBD1 matching 11 bases. V dropped 4 bases and J dropped 5; count of bases not matched to a gene: 12. This CDR3 contains 18 residues. Germline-derived CDR1 and CDR2 are LNHNV and YYDKDF (reference sequence). The CDR3 DNA sequence: TGTGCCACCAGCACCTGGACAGGGGGCTCTCGAGATACCGGGGAGCTGTTTTTT. Translating it yields CATSTWTGGSRDTGELFF.